These 30 T cell receptor beta chains share one sample of origin, sequenced in a study of monozygotic twins with inflammatory bowel disease. TCRdb reprocessed the 5' RACE reads and reports one entry per CDR3 protein, with no DNA. The listing records around 200,000 distinct CDR3 sequences. The sample was blood. The receptors shown here come from a human donor with ulcerative colitis or Crohn's disease, or a healthy co-twin of an affected twin (not recorded which).

The chain is built from TRBV12-3 or TRBV12-4 and TRBJ1-1; TCRdb's D call of TRBD1 is untestable without DNA. This CDR3 contains 14 residues. The CDR3: CASSYQGPNTEAFF.

The rearrangement joins TRBV24-1 to TRBJ2-7; TCRdb's assignment of TRBD2 cannot be checked, as there is no DNA. There are 14 residues in the CDR3. Germline CDR1 is KGHDR and CDR2 is SFDVKD. The CDR3 protein is CATSDSGITYEQYF.

This chain uses TRBV4-1 with TRBJ1-2. Germline CDR1 is MGHRA and CDR2 is YSYEKL. The CDR3 runs to 16 residues. CDR3 sequence: CASSPEGGAFTYGYTF.

The chain uses TRBV3-1 and TRBJ2-7; checking the TCRdb D call of TRBD2 is not possible without DNA. The CDR3 runs to 14 residues. CDR1 is LGHDT and CDR2 is YNNKEL in the germline V gene (reference sequence). CDR3 in amino acids: CASRLGTLAGEQYF.

The chain employs TRBV5-1 and TRBJ1-1. The CDR3 has 15 residues. Germline CDR1 SGHRS, CDR2 YFSETQ. The CDR3 here is CASSTDPQSYTEAFF.

The chain has TRBV11-2 and TRBJ1-2; without DNA, the TCRdb call of TRBD1 cannot be checked. Germline CDR1 and CDR2: SGHAT and FQNNGV. The CDR3 runs to 12 residues. CDR3 loop: CASSPGDHGYTF.

This chain connects TRBV14 to TRBJ1-2. Germline V CDR1 and CDR2: SGHDN, FVKESK. The CDR3 runs 18 residues. The CDR3 loop is CASSQGGIKGWPNYGYTF.

This sequence joins TRBV18 and TRBJ1-1; TCRdb's assignment of TRBD1 cannot be checked, as there is no DNA. Germline lookup yields CDR1 KGHSH and CDR2 LQKENI. The CDR3 sequence is 15 residues long. This chain's CDR3 is CASSPYEGMDTEAFF.

The V and J genes are TRBV6-5 and TRBJ2-7. This CDR3 comprises 13 residues. Germline V gene data show CDR1 as MNHEY and CDR2 as SVGAGI. The CDR3: CASSQGASYEQYF.

The chain recombines TRBV29-1 with TRBJ2-3; there is no DNA to check the TCRdb D call of TRBD2. The V gene's germline CDR1 is SQVTM and CDR2 ANQGSEA. CDR3 length: 13 amino acids. CDR3 residues: CSVWWSGGDTQYF.

V gene TRBV7-8 combines with J gene TRBJ1-1; TCRdb returns TRBD1, unconfirmable since there is no DNA. This CDR3 contains 14 residues. Germline CDR1 and CDR2: SGHVS and FQNEAQ. CDR3 protein: CASSGQGRVTEAFF.

The chain is built from TRBV5-1 and TRBJ2-5. CDR1 is SGHRS, CDR2 YFSETQ, per germline. The CDR3 totals 12 residues. The CDR3 region is CASRLREETQYF.

The CDR3 loop reads CASSLVALAVYNEQFF. The chain combines TRBV5-1 with TRBJ2-1; lacking DNA, the TRBD2 call made by TCRdb goes unchecked. The CDR3 runs 16 residues. Looked up from germline, CDR1 is SGHRS and CDR2 is YFSETQ.

The J gene is TRBJ2-3, the V gene TRBV4-1. Germline loops: CDR1 MGHRA, CDR2 YSYEKL. This CDR3 has 15 residues. CDR3 protein: CASSHQQLGGDTQYF.

J is TRBJ1-2 and V is TRBV10-3; as DNA is missing, the TRBD1 call by TCRdb cannot be tested. The CDR3 runs 13 residues. Germline CDR1 and CDR2: ENHRY and SYGVKD. CDR3 protein: CAISELGASGYTF.

The chain couples TRBV2 to TRBJ1-6. Germline V lookup: CDR1 SNHLY, CDR2 FYNNEI. The length of the CDR3 is 13 residues. This CDR3 is CASSEVLGSPLHF.

The V gene is TRBV6-1, the J gene TRBJ2-7; no DNA is available, so the TRBD1 call from TCRdb remains unchecked. CDR1 MNHNS and CDR2 SASEGT come from the germline V gene. The CDR3 sequence is 15 residues long. The CDR3 reads CASSSGTVFEYEQYF.

The V gene is TRBV20-1, the J gene TRBJ1-2. This CDR3 comprises 16 residues. Germline CDR1 DFQATT, CDR2 SNEGSKA (reference sequence). This chain's CDR3 is CSDKKRTARDLSGYTF.

This sequence joins TRBV9 and TRBJ1-6. Germline CDR1 reads SGDLS; CDR2 reads YYNGEE. CDR3 length equals 17 residues. This CDR3 reads CASSVFNWRAVNSPLHF.

J is TRBJ1-3 and V is TRBV11-1; TCRdb calls TRBD1, which cannot be checked without DNA. The CDR3 loop spans 19 amino acids. CDR1 and CDR2 from the germline V gene are SGHAT and FQDESV (reference sequence). The CDR3 reads CASSASRDTGYYSGNTIYF.

The chain is built from TRBV3-1 and TRBJ1-2; TCRdb's D call of TRBD1 is untestable without DNA. This CDR3 comprises 14 residues. The V gene's germline CDR1 is LGHDT and CDR2 YNNKEL (reference sequence). The CDR3 loop is CASSQGPSGNDYTF.

The chain joins TRBV5-6 to TRBJ1-5. The CDR3 extends over 13 amino acids. The germline V gene encodes CDR1 SGHDT and CDR2 YYEEEE. CDR3 sequence: CASSSTTDQPQHF.

V is TRBV6-6 and J is TRBJ2-1. Germline loops: CDR1 MNHNY, CDR2 SVGAGI (reference sequence). The CDR3 is 12 amino acids. CDR3 sequence: CASSYIYNEQFF.

The gene calls are TRBV20-1 and TRBJ2-7; the D call of TRBD2 rests on TCRdb alone, since no DNA is present to check it. Germline values: CDR1 DFQATT, CDR2 SNEGSKA (reference sequence). CDR3 length: 16 amino acids. The CDR3 region is CSASPPGLAGLNEQYF.

The gene calls are TRBV10-3 and TRBJ2-3; no DNA is available, so the TRBD1 call from TCRdb remains unchecked. The CDR3 has 17 residues. Germline V gene lookup returns CDR1 ENHRY and CDR2 SYGVKD. The CDR3 protein is CAISDSSRAGNADTQYF.

This chain joins TRBV18 and TRBJ2-7; TCRdb calls TRBD1, which cannot be checked without DNA. CDR3 size: 14 residues. The germline V gene has CDR1 KGHSH and CDR2 LQKENI. CDR3 sequence: CASSPWDSAYEQYF.

This rearrangement joins TRBV18 to TRBJ1-2; the D gene TCRdb calls, TRBD1, cannot be checked with no DNA. The CDR3 is 14 residues long. Germline V gives CDR1 KGHSH, CDR2 LQKENI. The CDR3: CASSPLETAYGYTF.

This sequence joins TRBV12-3 or TRBV12-4 and TRBJ1-1; TCRdb's assignment of TRBD1 cannot be checked, as there is no DNA. The CDR3 is 18 residues long. The CDR3 sequence: CASRHRRGGDLLNTEAFF.

This CDR3 is CSAHSLDTSTDTQYF. The chain combines TRBV20-1 with TRBJ2-3. The CDR3 length is 15 residues. Germline CDR1 DFQATT, CDR2 SNEGSKA (reference sequence).

The V gene is TRBV18, the J gene TRBJ1-1; TCRdb outputs TRBD1, but without DNA this stays unchecked. The germline CDR1 and CDR2 sequences are KGHSH and LQKENI. This CDR3 contains 15 residues. Here the CDR3 reads CASSPSRGRLTEAFF.